The following is a T cell receptor beta chain sequence with its context. The protocol was immunoSEQ multiplex PCR, while the TCRdb copy is restricted to in-frame clones and leaves out a portion. The table shows around 99,000 clones, with 75% to 85% occurring only once. The sample comes from a study of blood T cell repertoires in COVID-19. About the research overall: Some COVID-19 samples were acute and others convalescent; all came from the United States, Italy and Spain.

This CDR3 contains 15 residues. Trimming took 2 bases from V and 3 from J, leaving 11 bases between them. The V gene's germline CDR1 is SGHVS and CDR2 FQNEAQ. The chain employs TRBV7-8 and TRBJ1-5; no reliable D call. Sequenced sample: peripheral blood. This clonotype originated in a woman at least 80 years old with active or convalescent COVID-19. The DNA for the CDR3 is TGTGCCAGCAGCTTATCTCGTACAGACAATCAGCCCCAGCATTTT. Residues: CASSLSRTDNQPQHF.